These 2 T cell receptor beta chains were all obtained from the same sample, sequenced in a study of control samples from healthy donors and cancer patients. TCRdb keeps only in-frame clones here, not all; method: immunoSEQ multiplex PCR. The sample lists roughly 130,000 clones, around nine tenths occurring once. Sequencing was carried out using blood. These receptors were obtained from a man aged 50-59 years in good health.

The V and J genes are TRBV9 and TRBJ2-5, with D hard to call. V lost 2 bases, J lost 0 bases, and 11 bases lay in between. Per the germline V gene, CDR1 is SGDLS and CDR2 is YYNGEE. CDR3 length: 15 residues. The CDR3 sequence is CASSVAGRYQETQYF. CDR3 nucleotides: TGTGCCAGCAGCGTTGCCGGCCGGTACCAAGAGACCCAGTACTTC.

The V gene is TRBV5-1, the J gene TRBJ1-6; D remains unclear. CDR1 and CDR2 from the germline V gene are SGHRS and YFSETQ. V gave up 0 bases and J gave up 0 bases, with 10 bases separating them. The CDR3 is made up of 17 amino acids. The CDR3 region has the DNA TGCGCCAGCAGCTTGGCAGGAGGTTACTCCTATAATTCACCCCTCCACTTT. Its translation: CASSLAGGYSYNSPLHF.